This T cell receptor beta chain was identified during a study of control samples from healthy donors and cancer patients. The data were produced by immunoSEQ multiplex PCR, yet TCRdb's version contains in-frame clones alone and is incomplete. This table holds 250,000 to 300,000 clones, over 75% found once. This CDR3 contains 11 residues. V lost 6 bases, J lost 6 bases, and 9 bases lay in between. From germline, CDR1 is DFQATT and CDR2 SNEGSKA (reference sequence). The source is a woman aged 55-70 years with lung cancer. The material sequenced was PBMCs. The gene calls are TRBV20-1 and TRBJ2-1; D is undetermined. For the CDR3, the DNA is TGCAGTGCAGCCCCGTTCAATGAGCAGTTCTTC. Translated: CSAAPFNEQFF.